The 31 T cell receptor delta chains given below trace back to one sample, sequenced in a study of DNA immune sequencing with unique molecular identifiers. A 32-plex genomic DNA assay used primers for all 8 TRDV and 4 TRDJ genes. In about 3 barcoding PCR cycles, molecules received a 12-nucleotide UMI, then adapter PCR followed. TCRdb reanalysed the multiplex PCR reads via CATT. This table has approximately 1,900 delta-chain clones, 6.2% appearing once. Sequencing was done on a sample of gamma-delta T cells from buffy coat blood. The receptors derive from a human donor in good health.

The J gene was recorded as TRDJ3; no V gene was called; TRDD3 reflects the table's D call only, with no check against the DNA. This CDR3 spans 25 amino acids. The CDR3 nucleotides are TGTGCCTGTGACACGATCGCGCGGGCTCCTCGGCTGGGGGAAACGGACTCCTGGGACACCCGACAGATGTTTTTC. As protein: CACDTIARAPRLGETDSWDTRQMFF.

This clone was counted only a few times. The protein that TCRdb holds for this DNA derives from a much larger clone and differs from the translated DNA at residue 7, which likely indicates a read error; the protein shown here is translated from the DNA. This chain uses TRDV2 with TRDJ1; D possibly uses TRDD2 or TRDD3 (5 bases each). The germline V gene has CDR1 GEAIGNYY and CDR2 EKD. V was clipped by 3 bases and J by 0 bases, with 22 bases between them. The CDR3 contains 18 residues. In DNA, the CDR3 is TGTGCCTGTGACCCGGTAATGGGGACTCTTCCCTACACCGATAAACTCATCTTT. It yields the protein CACDPVMGTLPYTDKLIF.

This clone is labeled medium-sized. The genes are TRDV1 and TRDJ1; weak D call: TRDD2 (9 bases). TCRdb offers no J gene call, so here the DNA was matched to germline to obtain one. Trimming removed 2 bases from V and 8 bases from J, with 45 bases in between. This CDR3 comprises 24 residues. The germline gives CDR1 TSWWSYY, CDR2 QGS. The CDR3 here is CALGESPQILRPSYGWGTKGKLIF. Here the CDR3 DNA reads TGTGCTCTTGGGGAATCCCCTCAGATTCTACGGCCTTCCTACGGCTGGGGGACTAAGGGGAAACTCATCTTT.

This clone was detected a few times. Only one base separates this from a far larger clonotype, so it likely reflects a read error. The chain employs TRDV2 and TRDJ3, with TRDD3 matching over 13 bases. The CDR3 has 21 residues. The V gene's germline CDR1 is GEAIGNYY and CDR2 EKD. The CDR3 protein is CACDSVLGDTSGSWNTRQMFF. CDR3 DNA sequence: TGTGCCTGTGACAGCGTACTGGGGGATACGTCCGGCTCCTGGAACACCCGACAGATGTTTTTC.

This clone has ten or more counts. TCRdb's protein for this DNA is that of a much larger clone and differs from the translation at residue 5, likely a read error; the protein shown is the DNA translation. The chain couples TRDV1 to TRDJ1, with 13 bases identical to TRDD3. Matching the DNA to germline supplied the J gene, which TCRdb does not give. There are 26 residues in the CDR3. Germline CDR1 reads TSWWSYY; CDR2 reads QGS. Unmatched junction bases numbered 37, after V lost 5 bases and J lost 4 bases. This chain's CDR3 is CALGKSAPYHPPHWGIRGIPLDKLIF. CDR3 sequence (DNA): TGTGCTCTTGGGAAATCGGCCCCCTACCACCCCCCTCACTGGGGGATACGCGGCATACCTCTCGATAAACTCATCTTT.

As to this clone: TCRdb shows a much larger clone's protein in place of this DNA's translation, and the two differ at residue 9, likely through a read error; the protein shown is translated from the DNA. J is TRDJ1 and V is TRDV2; the D gene is possibly TRDD3 (5 bases). The germline gives CDR1 GEAIGNYY, CDR2 EKD. V shed 3 bases and J shed 6 bases, with 28 bases lying between them. The CDR3 has 18 amino acids. The CDR3 here is CACDPVEIPRSQRHKLIF. The CDR3 DNA sequence: TGTGCCTGTGACCCCGTGGAGATACCTCGGTCCCAACGTCATAAACTCATCTTT.

This clone came up a few times. V is TRDV2 and J is TRDJ1, with 11 bases aligning to TRDD3. CDR1 and CDR2 (germline): GEAIGNYY, EKD. The CDR3 has 21 residues. Trimming at V came to 3 bases and at J to 1 base, leaving 21 bases not matched to a gene. The CDR3 region has the DNA TGTGCCTGTGACCCCCTTCCTACGGCCAAACCTGGGGGATACTCCACCGATAAACTCATCTTT. It specifies CACDPLPTAKPGGYSTDKLIF.

Comments on this clone: TCRdb has a much larger clone's protein, which differs at residue 7 from the translation of this DNA, likely because of a read error; what is shown is the protein translated from the DNA. The V call is TRDV2, the J call TRDJ1; no clear D gene. V gave up 3 bases and J gave up 0 bases, with 13 bases separating them. Germline V lookup: CDR1 GEAIGNYY, CDR2 EKD. The CDR3 contains 15 residues. The CDR3 is CACDSLHSYTDKLIF. The CDR3 DNA reads as TGTGCCTGTGACTCCCTGCACTCGTACACCGATAAACTCATCTTT.

The sample holds a few counts of this clone. A read error likely explains this, since a far larger clone differs by one base. Other nucleotide sequences from this sample produce the same CDR3. The chain has TRDV2 and TRDJ1; D unresolved. The germline gives CDR1 GEAIGNYY, CDR2 EKD. The CDR3 length is 15 residues. The CDR3 spells CACLVSRTRADKLIF. As DNA, the CDR3 is TGTGCCTGTTTGGTATCCCGTACGAGGGCCGATAAACTCATTTTT.

This clone occurred a few times. TCRdb has a much larger clone's protein, which differs at residue 11 from the translation of this DNA, likely because of a read error; what is shown is the protein translated from the DNA. This rearrangement joins TRDV2 to TRDJ1, with TRDD3 matching 7 bases. CDR1 and CDR2 (germline): GEAIGNYY, EKD. After removal of 3 bases from V and 0 bases from J, the junction contained 15 bases not matched to a gene. This CDR3 region has 18 residues. The CDR3 nucleotides are TGTGCCTGTGACCCGGTACTGGGGACTCTTTCCTACACCGATAAACTCATCTTT. This gives the protein CACDPVLGTLSYTDKLIF.

This clone is medium-sized. The DNA is omitted, as the CDR3 cannot be located on it reliably, and the CDR3 follows TCRdb's listing. The chain has TRAV29/DV5 and TRDJ2; the table gives TRDD3 as D, unverified against the DNA. Germline V gene data show CDR1 as NSMFDY and CDR2 as ISSIKDK. The CDR3 is 26 residues long, ends included. The CDR3: CSVLLCSKRRLPRPWGIRSLTAQLFF.

This clone was observed a handful of times. TCRdb lists the protein of a much larger clone for this DNA, which differs at residue 27, so this is likely a read error; the protein given here is translated from the DNA itself. Called V gene: TRDV1; the J gene was not called; the table assigns TRDD3, which was not confirmed against the DNA. CDR1 is TSWWSYY and CDR2 is QGS in the germline V gene. The CDR3 runs to 30 residues. The CDR3 nucleotides are TGTGCTCTTGGGGAACAAGGGCCCTCGCCTTCCTATCCGTGGAAGGGCTATTGGGGGTTCACGCCCACATACACCGATAATCTCATCTTT. This encodes CALGEQGPSPSYPWKGYWGFTPTYTDNLIF.

Comment on this clone: Only one base separates this from a far larger clonotype, so it likely reflects a read error. The same CDR3 arises from other DNA sequences in this sample as well. The chain has TRDV3 and TRDJ1; 9 bases fit TRDD3. This CDR3 region has 16 residues. Germline-derived CDR1 and CDR2 are TVYSNPD and GDNSRS (reference sequence). In DNA, the CDR3 is TGTGCCTTTGATCTGGGGGATCCCGACTACACCGATAAACTAATCTTT. It encodes CAFDLGDPDYTDKLIF.

This clone is medium-sized in the sample. The chain carries TRDV2 and TRDJ1, with TRDD3 matching over 8 bases. The germline V gene has CDR1 GEAIGNYY and CDR2 EKD. V lost 0 bases, J lost 5 bases, and 10 bases stayed unmatched. The CDR3 is 16 residues long. The CDR3 loop reads CACDTAERGDMDKLIF. As DNA, the CDR3 is TGTGCCTGTGACACCGCCGAAAGGGGGGATATGGATAAACTCATCTTT.

This clone is categorized as medium-sized (0.01 to 0.1%). At the DNA level, this CDR3 is encoded by other sequences in the same sample as well. The V call is TRDV2, the J call TRDJ1; maybe TRDD3 (5 bases). Trimming removed 3 bases from V and 0 bases from J, with 25 bases in between. CDR3 length: 19 residues. Looked up from germline, CDR1 is GEAIGNYY and CDR2 is EKD. CDR3 bases: TGTGCCTGTGACTCCGTACAGAGGAGGGGAATCCCGTACACCGATAAACTCATCTTT. Its translation is CACDSVQRRGIPYTDKLIF.

This clone was seen a handful of times. TCRdb records a much larger clone's protein for this DNA, with a difference at residue 6 that likely arises from a read error; the protein given is the translation of the DNA. The V call is TRDV2, the J call TRDJ1, with D possibly being TRDD3 (6 bases). Germline CDR1 reads GEAIGNYY; CDR2 reads EKD. Trimming shortened V by 0 bases and J by 0 bases, and 10 bases separated the two germline ends. This CDR3 comprises 15 residues. CDR3: CACDTIGGYTDKLIF. CDR3 coding DNA: TGTGCCTGTGACACCATTGGGGGGTACACCGATAAACTCATCTTT.

This clone was counted only a few times. Translating this DNA gives a protein that differs at residue 20 from the TCRdb one, which belongs to a much larger clone; a read error is likely, and the protein shown is this translation. The chain has TRDV1 and TRDJ1; possibly TRDD2 or TRDD3 for D (8 bases each). The J gene was not available in TCRdb and was assigned here by matching the DNA to germline segments. CDR1 and CDR2 (germline): TSWWSYY, QGS. Trimming took off 1 base at V and 0 bases at J, with 54 bases between the two ends. The CDR3 extends over 30 amino acids. For the CDR3, the DNA is TGTGCTCTTGGGGAACAAGGGCCCTCGCCTTCCTATCCGTGGAAGGGCTATTGGGGGATCACGCCCACATACACCGATAAACTCATCTTT. It translates to CALGEQGPSPSYPWKGYWGITPTYTDKLIF.

Note on this clone: A far larger clone is a single base away, which makes a read error likely. Other DNA sequences in the same sample also yield this CDR3. The J gene is TRDJ1, the V gene TRDV1; TRDD3 matches at 9 bases. No J gene was available from TCRdb, and it was assigned here by a germline match of the DNA. The CDR3 spans 24 residues. The V gene's germline CDR1 is TSWWSYY and CDR2 QGS. CDR3 in DNA: TGTGCCCTTGGGGTGTCCCCCCTTGGCCCTGGGGATACGAGTACCCCTCCGTACACCGATAAACTCATCTTT. It encodes CALGVSPLGPGDTSTPPYTDKLIF.

This clone has more than one count but fewer than ten. TCRdb pairs this DNA with a much larger clone's protein that differs at residue 27, likely a read error; the protein shown was translated from the DNA. The J gene is TRDJ1, the V gene TRDV1; 8 bases map to TRDD2. The J gene, absent from TCRdb, was called here by matching the DNA to germline. Germline V gene data show CDR1 as TSWWSYY and CDR2 as QGS. This CDR3 comprises 30 residues. The DNA of the CDR3 is TGTGCTCTTGGGGAACAAGGGCCCTCGCCTTCCTATCCGTGGAAGGGCTATTGGGGGTTCACGCCCACATACACCGATGAACTCATCTTT. This encodes CALGEQGPSPSYPWKGYWGFTPTYTDELIF.

This clone counts as medium-sized. The chain is built from TRDV2 and TRDJ1, with D perhaps matching TRDD3 (5 bases). This CDR3 is 17 amino acids long. Trimming removed 3 bases from V and 0 bases from J, with 19 bases in between. Germline-derived CDR1 and CDR2 are GEAIGNYY and EKD. CDR3 protein: CACDPWRAGENTDKLIF. The CDR3, as DNA: TGTGCCTGTGACCCGTGGCGTGCCGGGGAAAACACCGATAAACTCATCTTT.

This clone was picked up a small number of times. A far larger clone is one nucleotide away, so this likely arose from a read error. This CDR3 is also generated by other DNA sequences in the sample. This chain links TRDV1 with TRDJ1; TRDD3 aligns across 9 bases. TCRdb supplies no J gene; here it was assigned by aligning the nucleotide sequence to germline. Germline V gene data show CDR1 as TSWWSYY and CDR2 as QGS. The junction had 30 bases not matched to a gene; V was cut back by 4 bases and J by 0 bases. The CDR3 totals 24 residues. The CDR3 region has the DNA TGTGCTCTTGGGGTGTCTCCCCTTGGCCCTGGGGATACGAGTACCCCTCCGTACACCGATAAACTCATCTTT. It is translated as CALGVSPLGPGDTSTPPYTDKLIF.

This chain connects TRDV1 to TRDJ1, with TRDD3 matching over 9 bases. TCRdb carries no J gene annotation; the J gene was assigned here by matching the DNA with germline. The CDR3 totals 23 residues. The V and J ends lost 2 bases and 0 bases, in that order; junction bases with no gene match: 25. Germline V CDR1 and CDR2: TSWWSYY, QGS. CDR3 sequence (DNA): TGTGCTCTTGGGGAATTTAAGTCCACCGGATTACTGGGGGACCCGCCGAACACCGATAAACTCATCTTT. Translating it yields CALGEFKSTGLLGDPPNTDKLIF.

This clone was observed a few times. TCRdb's protein for this DNA is that of a much larger clone and differs from the translation at residue 5, likely a read error; the protein shown is the DNA translation. V gene TRDV2 combines with J gene TRDJ1; tentative D call: TRDD3 (6 bases). CDR1 and CDR2 (germline): GEAIGNYY, EKD. Trimming took 3 bases from V and 0 from J, leaving 13 bases between them. CDR3 length: 15 amino acids. In DNA, the CDR3 is TGTGCCTGTGACTCCGTTGGGGGGTACACCGATAAACTCATCTTT. Protein: CACDSVGGYTDKLIF.

With respect to this clone: A much larger clonotype is one base distant, so this may be a read error. Different DNA sequences within this sample yield the same CDR3. This chain connects TRDV2 to TRDJ1; 8 positions agree with TRDD3. CDR1 is GEAIGNYY, CDR2 EKD, per germline. J was trimmed by 3 bases and V by 4 bases; bases with no gene match: 21. The CDR3 is 19 residues long. The CDR3 DNA reads as TGTGCCTGTGATACGGTGAGTTTCAGGGATACGGAGTACGCCGATAAACTCATCTTT. Translated, it gives CACDTVSFRDTEYADKLIF.

This clone has a handful of counts. TCRdb attributes to this sequence the protein of a much larger clone, which differs from the DNA translation at residue 16; a read error is likely, and the protein displayed is translated from the DNA. The chain recombines TRDV2 with TRDJ1; 12 positions match TRDD3. CDR1 is GEAIGNYY and CDR2 is EKD in the germline V gene. The CDR3 has 18 residues. CDR3 in DNA: TGTGCCTGTGACACCCTACTGGGGGATACACCCTACACCGATAAATTCATCTTT. This sequence encodes CACDTLLGDTPYTDKFIF.

The table lists this clone with a few counts. This chain uses TRAV38-2/DV8 with TRDJ3, with TRDD3 matching over 13 bases. The CDR3 covers 22 residues. Germline assignment: CDR1 TSESDYY and CDR2 QEAYKQQN. After removal of 3 bases from V and 0 bases from J, the junction contained 12 bases not matched to a gene. CDR3 loop: CAYRKTTDWGIRGSWDTRQMFF. The CDR3 DNA follows: TGTGCTTATAGGAAAACTACAGACTGGGGGATACGGGGCTCCTGGGACACCCGACAGATGTTTTTC.

Regarding this clone: One base separates it from a far larger clone, so it is likely a read error. The chain joins TRDV2 to TRDJ1; possibly TRDD3 for D (6 bases). CDR3 length: 19 residues. Germline-derived CDR1 and CDR2 are GEAIGNYY and EKD. Here the CDR3 reads CAYDTVFLGSVGATDKLIF. Written as DNA, the CDR3 is TGTGCCTATGACACCGTATTCTTGGGGTCGGTGGGGGCTACCGATAAACTCATCTTT.

This clone was detected only once. The chain carries TRDV1 and TRDJ1, with 11 positions matching TRDD3. Since TCRdb gives no J gene, matching the DNA to germline was used here to assign it. J was trimmed by 1 base and V by 0 bases; bases with no gene match: 19. The CDR3 length is 22 residues. The germline V gene encodes CDR1 TSWWSYY and CDR2 QGS. The CDR3 region has the DNA TGTGCTCTTGGGGAACTCCGCTTCCTTCTACTGGGGGATAGTTCCTCCACCGATAAACTCATCTTT. Encoded protein: CALGELRFLLLGDSSSTDKLIF.

This clone was seen only a few times. A far larger clone is one base from this, pointing to a likely read error. Other DNA sequences in the same sample also yield this CDR3. Here the CDR3 reads CACDSVLGDTSGSWDTRQMFF. The CDR3 DNA reads as TGTGCCTGTGACAGCGTACTGGGAGATACGTCCGGCTCCTGGGACACCCGACAGATGTTTTTC. The V gene is TRDV2, the J gene TRDJ3, with D maybe TRDD3 (6 bases). Looked up from germline, CDR1 is GEAIGNYY and CDR2 is EKD. The length of the CDR3 is 21 residues. The V end lost 2 bases, the J end lost 0 bases, and 22 bases lay between the germline ends.

There are a few counts of this clone. Only one base separates this from a far larger clonotype, so it likely reflects a read error. At the DNA level, this CDR3 is encoded by other sequences in the same sample as well. The chain recombines TRDV2 with TRDJ1, with 12 bases fitting TRDD3. This CDR3 has 20 residues. CDR1 is GEAIGNYY and CDR2 is EKD in the germline V gene. Here the CDR3 DNA reads TGTGCCTGTGACACGCTTGGCTGGGGGATACGGCAATCAAGCACCGATAAACTCATTTTT. Residues: CACDTLGWGIRQSSTDKLIF.

This clone was counted between two and nine times. The protein TCRdb lists belongs to a much larger clone and differs from this DNA's translation at residue 9, which points to a read error; the protein shown is made from the DNA. The J gene is TRDJ1, the V gene TRDV1; 9 bases map to TRDD3. The J gene, missing from TCRdb, was assigned here through DNA to germline matching. Germline V gene sequence: CDR1 TSWWSYY, CDR2 QGS. Trimming took 4 bases from V and 0 from J; bases not matched to a gene: 30. This CDR3 has 24 amino acids. DNA for the CDR3: TGTGCTCTTGGGGTGTCCCCCCTTGTCCCTGGGGATACGAGTACCCCTCCGTACACCGATAAACTCATCTTT. It yields the protein CALGVSPLVPGDTSTPPYTDKLIF.